These 13 T cell receptor beta chains originate from one sample sequenced in a study of blood T cell repertoires in COVID-19. The data were produced by immunoSEQ multiplex PCR, yet TCRdb's version contains in-frame clones alone and is incomplete. The sample lists 250,000 to 350,000 clones, almost 90% seen once, with under 3.5% in the top ten. Sequencing was carried out using peripheral blood. The receptors here all came from a woman aged 25-40 years with COVID-19, enrolled during active disease.

In nucleotides, the CDR3 is TGTGCCAGCAGTCGGGAGAATAGCAATCAGCCCCAGCATTTT. Amino acids: CASSRENSNQPQHF. V and J are TRBV7-2 and TRBJ1-5; D call uncertain. CDR1 and CDR2 from the germline V gene are SGHTA and FQGNSA. Trimming left V 6 bases short and J 0 bases short, with 9 bases between. The CDR3 runs to 14 residues.

The genes are TRBV5-1 and TRBJ2-3, with 7 bases lining up with TRBD1. The germline V gene has CDR1 SGHRS and CDR2 YFSETQ. After removal of 0 bases from V and 0 bases from J, the junction contained 4 bases not matched to a gene. The CDR3 is 16 amino acids. The CDR3 DNA is TGCGCCAGCAGCTTGGACAGGGGCCCAAGCACAGATACGCAGTATTTT. Its protein product is CASSLDRGPSTDTQYF.

The chain's CDR3 is CASSSQGGRLGTEAFF. As DNA, the CDR3 is TGTGCCAGCAGCTCCCAGGGAGGGAGGTTAGGAACTGAAGCTTTCTTT. The V call is TRBV7-9, the J call TRBJ1-1; possible D gene TRBD1, 5 bases. CDR3 length: 16 amino acids. Trimming left V 4 bases short and J 5 bases short, with 20 bases between. Germline CDR1 is SEHNR and CDR2 is FQNEAQ (reference sequence).

The chain links TRBV10-3 to TRBJ1-1; D gene uncertain. This CDR3 comprises 11 residues. Germline V gene lookup returns CDR1 ENHRY and CDR2 SYGVKD. With 6 bases removed from V and 8 bases from J, the gap between germline ends came to 10 bases. This CDR3 reads CAIRSEAEAFF. Here the CDR3 DNA reads TGTGCCATCAGAAGCGAGGCCGAAGCTTTCTTT.

This clone was seen ten or more times. This chain connects TRBV30 to TRBJ2-5; D is perhaps TRBD2 (6 bases). CDR3 size: 15 residues. V was clipped by 4 bases and J by 0 bases, with 15 bases between them. Looked up from germline, CDR1 is GTSNPN and CDR2 is SVGIG (reference sequence). CDR3 nucleotides: TGTGCCTGGAAGGGTCCGGGAGCCTACCAAGAGACCCAGTACTTC. Residues: CAWKGPGAYQETQYF.

The chain has TRBV28 and TRBJ1-6, with TRBD1 identical over 8 bases. The V gene end was trimmed by 8 bases and the J gene end by 8 bases; junction bases not matched to a gene: 8. The CDR3 is 14 residues long. Germline CDR1 is MDHEN and CDR2 is SYDVKM. The CDR3: CASDIGQGYSPLHF. CDR3 bases: TGTGCCAGCGATATAGGACAGGGATATTCACCCCTCCACTTT. Drawing the rest from reference TRBV28 and TRBJ1-6, the complete variable domain is DVKVTQSSRYLVKRTGEKVFLECVQDMDHENMFWYRQDPGLGLRLIYFSYDVKMKEKGDIPEGYSVSREKKERFSLILESASTNQTSMYLCASDIGQGYSPLHFGNGTRLTVT.

This clone was counted a single time. V usage is TRBV19 and J usage is TRBJ1-5, with D tentatively TRBD1 (6 bases). CDR3 length equals 17 residues. CDR1 LNHDA and CDR2 SQIVND come from the germline V gene (reference sequence). Trimming took off 3 bases at V and 6 bases at J, with 21 bases between the two ends. The CDR3 DNA follows: TGTGCCAGTAGTATCCCAGGGGCCTACGGGCTCGGTCAGCCCCAGCATTTT. This gives the protein CASSIPGAYGLGQPQHF.

The V and J genes are TRBV6-4 and TRBJ2-1; 9 nucleotides match TRBD2. V lost 2 bases, J lost 5 bases, and 7 bases stayed unmatched. The CDR3 loop spans 16 amino acids. The germline CDR1 and CDR2 sequences are MRHNA and SNTAGT. This chain's CDR3 is CASSDVGGRVNNEQFF. The DNA for the CDR3 is TGTGCCAGCAGTGACGTTGGCGGGAGGGTAAACAATGAGCAGTTCTTC.

J is TRBJ1-2 and V is TRBV29-1, with 8 nucleotides matching TRBD1. The V gene's germline CDR1 is SQVTM and CDR2 ANQGSEA. The J segment lost 2 bases and the V segment lost 5 bases, leaving 10 bases of the junction unmatched. CDR3 length: 15 amino acids. CDR3 coding DNA: TGCAGCGTTTACCCGGACAGGGAGGCCAACTATGGCTACACCTTC. Translation: CSVYPDREANYGYTF.

The V gene is TRBV24-1, the J gene TRBJ2-3; D is unresolved. CDR1 is KGHDR, CDR2 SFDVKD, per germline. The CDR3 has 12 residues. Trimming removed 8 bases at V and 3 bases at J, with 8 bases between. In DNA, the CDR3 is TGTGCCACCATCCCTAGGACAGATACGCAGTATTTT. This gives the protein CATIPRTDTQYF.

The rearrangement uses TRBV28 and TRBJ2-5; D gene ambiguous. Germline CDR1 MDHEN, CDR2 SYDVKM. The length of the CDR3 is 15 residues. Trimming pared 6 bases from V and 3 bases from J, leaving 17 bases between. The CDR3 sequence: CASRDYLDWKETQYF. CDR3 nucleotides: TGTGCCAGCAGGGATTACCTCGACTGGAAAGAGACCCAGTACTTC. Using reference TRBV28 and TRBJ2-5 for the parts outside the CDR3, the full variable domain is DVKVTQSSRYLVKRTGEKVFLECVQDMDHENMFWYRQDPGLGLRLIYFSYDVKMKEKGDIPEGYSVSREKKERFSLILESASTNQTSMYLCASRDYLDWKETQYFGPGTRLLVL.

This clone was found once. The rearrangement uses TRBV6-5 and TRBJ2-7; possibly TRBD2 for D (6 bases). The CDR3 loop spans 15 amino acids. Germline-derived CDR1 and CDR2 are MNHEY and SVGAGI. V shed 2 bases and J shed 2 bases, with 13 bases lying between them. CDR3 sequence reads: CASSYDGSSAYEQYF. CDR3 nucleotides: TGTGCCAGCAGTTACGATGGATCTAGCGCCTACGAGCAGTACTTC.

The chain has TRBV29-1 and TRBJ2-7; D remains ambiguous. Trimming pared 1 base from V and 4 bases from J, leaving 8 bases between. CDR3 size: 12 residues. The germline V gene encodes CDR1 SQVTM and CDR2 ANQGSEA. The CDR3 DNA sequence: TGCAGCGTTGAAGTGGCCGGGTACGAGCAGTACTTC. Translation: CSVEVAGYEQYF.